This T cell receptor beta chain was identified during a study of cytomegalovirus exposure and HLA in healthy donors. Use of 60 Vbeta and 13 Jbeta primers characterized the PCR. This table comes from immunoSEQ multiplex PCR, and its TCRdb copy is limited to in-frame clones, with some not included. The sample spans approximately 110,000 clones; the ten largest clones claim under 0.7%. From germline, CDR1 is SGHTA and CDR2 FQGNSA. V was clipped by 3 bases and J by 5 bases, with 10 bases between them. The CDR3 is 13 residues long. J is TRBJ1-2 and V is TRBV7-2, with D perhaps TRBD1 (5 bases). Sequencing was performed on PBMCs. This TCR came from a man aged 50 to 59 in good health and CMV-seronegative. As DNA, the CDR3 is TGTGCCAGCAGCTTGGGGCGGCCGTATGGCTACACCTTC. Protein product: CASSLGRPYGYTF. The whole variable domain, remainder taken from reference TRBV7-2 and TRBJ1-2, is GAGVSQSPSNKVTEKGKDVELRCDPISGHTALYWYRQSLGQGLEFLIYFQGNSAPDKSGLPSDRFSAERTGGSVSTLTIQRTQQEDSAVYLCASSLGRPYGYTFGSGTRLTVV.